The T cell receptor (beta chain) described here comes from a study of blood T cell repertoires in COVID-19. Germline V gene sequence: CDR1 MRHNA, CDR2 SNTAGT. Trimming took off 2 bases at V and 8 bases at J, with 12 bases between the two ends. The CDR3 loop spans 13 amino acids. Clones were read by immunoSEQ multiplex PCR, and TCRdb kept only the in-frame ones, dropping some. The sample consists of approximately 200,000 clones, 86% of them appearing once. Sequenced input: peripheral blood. The sequence derives from a woman aged 25 to 39 with active or convalescent COVID-19. The gene calls are TRBV6-4 and TRBJ1-2; no clear D. The CDR3: CASSDSLWRGYTF. The DNA of the CDR3 is TGTGCCAGCAGTGACAGCCTTTGGAGGGGCTACACCTTC.